A single sample is the source of the 15 T cell receptor beta chains below, sequenced in a study of blood T cells in healthy people across ages. Through a sample-barcoded 5' primer and a J-beta primer mix, a second PCR was run for roughly 6 to 11 cycles. TCRdb re-analysed the 5' RACE reads in MiXCR, keeping a single row per CDR3 protein. This table has about 1.4 million distinct CDR3 sequences, approximately 59% appearing once. Sequenced sample: blood. These receptors all stem from a man between 18 and 35 years old in good health.

V is TRBV10-3 and J is TRBJ2-7, with 7 nucleotides matching TRBD2. V lost 7 bases and J lost 0; bases outside the gene matches: 6. CDR1 ENHRY and CDR2 SYGVKD come from the germline V gene. The CDR3 is 14 amino acids. CDR3 sequence (DNA): TGTGCCATCACCGCTAGCGGTTCCTCCTACGAGCAGTACTTC. Translation gives CAITASGSSYEQYF.

The chain employs TRBV20-1 and TRBJ2-2; 9 nucleotides align to TRBD1. The CDR3 loop spans 15 amino acids. With V trimmed by 6 bases and J by 4 bases, 9 bases remained unmatched. The germline V gene has CDR1 DFQATT and CDR2 SNEGSKA (reference sequence). The CDR3: CSASGPTGGTGELFF. The CDR3 region has the DNA TGCAGTGCCAGCGGCCCGACAGGGGGCACCGGGGAGCTGTTTTTT.

The V call is TRBV2, the J call TRBJ1-2; D gene uncertain. The CDR3 loop spans 15 amino acids. Germline V gives CDR1 SNHLY, CDR2 FYNNEI. Deletions cut 7 bases from V and 6 bases from J, with 21 bases between. CDR3: CASTEGLGMMDGYTF. The CDR3 DNA sequence: TGTGCCAGCACCGAGGGTTTGGGGATGATGGATGGCTACACCTTC.

The chain recombines TRBV4-3 with TRBJ2-1; 11 bases map to TRBD2. The trim removed 0 bases at V and 6 bases at J, leaving 4 bases unmatched. In germline, CDR1 is LGHNA, CDR2 YSLEER. This CDR3 has 16 amino acids. CDR3 coding DNA: TGCGCCAGCAGCCAAGACGTAGCGGGGGGGCTCAATGAGCAGTTCTTC. This encodes CASSQDVAGGLNEQFF.

A word on this clonotype: The junction differs from germline at one of its ends, possibly a read error. The chain uses TRBV6-5 and TRBJ2-5, with D tentatively TRBD1 (5 bases). Germline lookup yields CDR1 MNHEY and CDR2 SVGAGI. CDR3 length: 14 amino acids. CDR3 protein: CVSSPPTAEETQYF. CDR3 nucleotides: TGTGTCAGCAGTCCCCCGACAGCCGAAGAGACCCAGTACTTC.

This chain uses TRBV19 with TRBJ2-5; weak D call: TRBD1 (6 bases). The tail of the sequence fits TRBJ2-7 better, so the J call may be wrong. This CDR3 region has 14 residues. Germline V lookup: CDR1 LNHDA, CDR2 SQIVND (reference sequence). The CDR3 spells CASSISWGHYEQYF. CDR3 coding DNA: TGTGCCAGTAGTATCTCATGGGGACATTACGAGCAGTACTTC.

The rearrangement joins TRBV4-2 to TRBJ1-1; D not resolved. V lost 1 base and J 5 bases, leaving 11 bases between the germline ends. The CDR3 loop spans 14 amino acids. Germline V lookup: CDR1 LGHNA, CDR2 YNFKEQ. CDR3: CASSQARDGTEAFF. The CDR3 DNA follows: TGTGCCAGCAGCCAAGCTAGGGATGGAACTGAAGCTTTCTTT.

The chain joins TRBV15 to TRBJ2-1; 8 bases are a match to TRBD1. CDR1 and CDR2 (germline): LNHNV, YYDKDF (reference sequence). The trim removed 9 bases at V and 6 bases at J, leaving 4 bases unmatched. This CDR3 comprises 12 residues. In DNA, the CDR3 is TGTGCCACTACACAGGGGGGCAATGAGCAGTTCTTC. This encodes CATTQGGNEQFF.

The chain links TRBV3-1 to TRBJ2-5; D may be TRBD2 (6 bases). CDR3 length: 15 residues. V shed 4 bases and J shed 1 base, with 13 bases lying between them. Germline CDR1 and CDR2: LGHDT and YNNKEL (reference sequence). This CDR3 reads CASSLTSYAQETQYF. CDR3 nucleotides: TGTGCCAGCAGCCTCACTAGCTACGCCCAAGAGACCCAGTACTTC.

V is TRBV5-1 and J is TRBJ2-1, with 7 bases aligning to TRBD1. Germline values: CDR1 SGHRS, CDR2 YFSETQ. The junction had 9 bases not matched to a gene; V was cut back by 4 bases and J by 5 bases. The CDR3 covers 15 residues. CDR3: CASSARWDRNNEQFF. CDR3 DNA: TGCGCCAGCAGCGCAAGATGGGACAGAAACAATGAGCAGTTCTTC.

The rearrangement joins TRBV6-6 to TRBJ1-1; D is undetermined. From germline, CDR1 is MNHNY and CDR2 SVGAGI (reference sequence). V was pared by 5 bases and J by 0 bases, with 10 bases between. The CDR3 is made up of 14 amino acids. CDR3 nucleotide sequence: TGTGCCAGCAGTCCAGGCTACGTGAACACTGAAGCTTTCTTT. Its translation is CASSPGYVNTEAFF.

The J gene is TRBJ2-3, the V gene TRBV2; D is possibly TRBD2 (6 bases). The germline CDR1 and CDR2 sequences are SNHLY and FYNNEI. V was cut by 9 bases and J by 1 base, with 11 bases left in between. The CDR3 is 13 residues long. The CDR3, as DNA: TGTGCCAGGCGGGACTTAGGCACAGATACGCAGTATTTT. It is translated as CARRDLGTDTQYF. The complete variable domain, with remaining parts taken from reference TRBV2 and TRBJ2-3, reads EPEVTQTPSHQVTQMGQEVILRCVPISNHLYFYWYRQILGQKVEFLVSFYNNEISEKSEIFDDQFSVERPDGSNFTLKIRSTKLEDSAMYFCARRDLGTDTQYFGPGTRLTVL.

This clonotype has a handful of counts. The rearrangement links TRBV20-1 to TRBJ1-2, with 8 bases identical to TRBD1. The germline gives CDR1 DFQATT, CDR2 SNEGSKA (reference sequence). J was trimmed by 3 bases and V by 5 bases; bases with no gene match: 14. The CDR3 covers 16 residues. CDR3 loop: CSAPGTGLRNHYGYTF. CDR3 nucleotide sequence: TGCAGTGCTCCCGGGACAGGACTTAGAAATCACTATGGCTACACCTTC.

V gene TRBV6-5 combines with J gene TRBJ2-1; D is unresolved. The CDR3 loop spans 12 amino acids. V was shortened by 4 bases and J by 9 bases, with 10 bases between the two germline ends. The germline V gene encodes CDR1 MNHEY and CDR2 SVGAGI. CDR3 residues: CASSSIKTEQFF. The CDR3 nucleotides read TGTGCCAGCAGTTCTATAAAGACTGAGCAGTTCTTC.

This chain links TRBV5-1 with TRBJ1-1; D unresolved. This CDR3 contains 12 residues. V dropped 2 bases and J dropped 11 bases, with 13 bases sitting between them. Germline V gene lookup returns CDR1 SGHRS and CDR2 YFSETQ. CDR3 sequence: CASSFRRGQAFF. CDR3 coding DNA: TGCGCCAGCAGCTTTCGCCGCGGGCAGGCTTTCTTT. The full variable domain, in which reference TRBV5-1 and TRBJ1-1 provide the parts outside the CDR3, is KAGVTQTPRYLIKTRGQQVTLSCSPISGHRSVSWYQQTPGQGLQFLFEYFSETQRNKGNFPGRFSGRQFSNSRSEMNVSTLELGDSALYLCASSFRRGQAFFGQGTRLTVV.